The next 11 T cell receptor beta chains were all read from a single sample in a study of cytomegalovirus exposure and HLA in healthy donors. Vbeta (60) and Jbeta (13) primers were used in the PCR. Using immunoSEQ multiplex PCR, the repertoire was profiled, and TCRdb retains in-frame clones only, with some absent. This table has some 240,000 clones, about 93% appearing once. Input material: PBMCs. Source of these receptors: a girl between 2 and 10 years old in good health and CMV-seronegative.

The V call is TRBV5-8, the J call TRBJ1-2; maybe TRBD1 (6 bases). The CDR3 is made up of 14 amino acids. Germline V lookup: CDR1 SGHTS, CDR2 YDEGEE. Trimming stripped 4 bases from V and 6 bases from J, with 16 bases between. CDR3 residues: CASSPFFQGNGYTF. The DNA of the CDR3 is TGTGCCAGCAGCCCTTTTTTCCAGGGGAATGGCTACACCTTC.

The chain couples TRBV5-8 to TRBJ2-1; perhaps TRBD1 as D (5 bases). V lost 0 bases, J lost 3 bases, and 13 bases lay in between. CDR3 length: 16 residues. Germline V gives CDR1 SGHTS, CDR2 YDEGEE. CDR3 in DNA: TGTGCCAGCAGCTTGGGACAGATAAATTACTACAATGAGCAGTTCTTC. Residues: CASSLGQINYYNEQFF.

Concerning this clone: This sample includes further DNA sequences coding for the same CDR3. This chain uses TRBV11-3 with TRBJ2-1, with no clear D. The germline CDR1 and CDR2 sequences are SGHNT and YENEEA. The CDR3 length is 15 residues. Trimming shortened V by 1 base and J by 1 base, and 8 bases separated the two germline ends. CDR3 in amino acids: CASSLAGVSYNEQFF. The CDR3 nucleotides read TGTGCCAGCAGCTTAGCCGGAGTTTCCTACAATGAGCAGTTCTTC.

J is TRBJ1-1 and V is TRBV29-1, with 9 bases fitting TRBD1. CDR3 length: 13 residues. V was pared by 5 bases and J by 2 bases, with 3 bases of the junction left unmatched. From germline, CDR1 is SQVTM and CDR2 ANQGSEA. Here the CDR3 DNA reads TGCAGCGTTCTCACAGGGGGCAACACTGAAGCTTTCTTT. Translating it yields CSVLTGGNTEAFF.

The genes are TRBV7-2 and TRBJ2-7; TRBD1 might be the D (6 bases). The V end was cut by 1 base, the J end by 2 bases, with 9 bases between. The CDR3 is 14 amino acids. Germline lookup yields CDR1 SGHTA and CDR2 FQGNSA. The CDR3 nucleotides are TGTGCCAGCAGCTTAGGGGACAAACCCTACGAGCAGTACTTC. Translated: CASSLGDKPYEQYF.

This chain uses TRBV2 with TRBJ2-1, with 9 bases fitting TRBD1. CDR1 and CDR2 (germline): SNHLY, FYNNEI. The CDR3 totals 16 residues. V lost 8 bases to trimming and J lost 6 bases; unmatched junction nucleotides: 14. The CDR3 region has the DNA TGTGCCAGCCTGATAATTATTGGACAGGGGATCAATGAGCAGTTCTTC. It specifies CASLIIIGQGINEQFF.

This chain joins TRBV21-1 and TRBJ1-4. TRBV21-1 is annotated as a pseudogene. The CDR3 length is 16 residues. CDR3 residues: CASSKGGGVRREKLFF. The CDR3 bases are TGTGCCAGCAGCAAAGGGGGTGGGGTGAGGAGGGAAAAACTGTTTTTT.

The CDR3 sequence: CASSVYWDSSFNGYTF. The CDR3 nucleotides are TGTGCCAGCAGCGTATACTGGGACAGCTCTTTCAATGGCTACACCTTC. The chain combines TRBV9 with TRBJ1-2; TRBD1 agrees at 7 bases. There are 16 residues in the CDR3. Losses at the gene ends were 1 base for V and 6 bases for J; bases not matched to a gene: 12. Germline assignment: CDR1 SGDLS and CDR2 YYNGEE.

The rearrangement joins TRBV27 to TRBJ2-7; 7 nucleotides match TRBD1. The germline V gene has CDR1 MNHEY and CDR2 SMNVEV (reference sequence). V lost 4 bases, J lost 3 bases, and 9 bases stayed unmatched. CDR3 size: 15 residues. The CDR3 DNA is TGTGCCAGCAGTTCCCTCCCGACAGGGTTCTACGAGCAGTACTTC. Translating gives CASSSLPTGFYEQYF.

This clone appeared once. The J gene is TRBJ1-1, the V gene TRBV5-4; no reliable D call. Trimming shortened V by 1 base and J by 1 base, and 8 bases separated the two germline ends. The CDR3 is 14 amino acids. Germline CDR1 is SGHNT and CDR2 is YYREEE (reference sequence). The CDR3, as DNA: TGTGCCAGCAGCTTGAACGACAAGAACACTGAAGCTTTCTTT. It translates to CASSLNDKNTEAFF.

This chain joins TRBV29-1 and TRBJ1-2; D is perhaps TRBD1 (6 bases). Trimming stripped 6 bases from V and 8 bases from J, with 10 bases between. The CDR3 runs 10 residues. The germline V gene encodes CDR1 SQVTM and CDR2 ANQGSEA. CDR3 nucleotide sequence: TGCAGCGTGCGGACAGAGGGCTACACCTTC. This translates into CSVRTEGYTF.